This is a list of T cell receptor beta chains from one sample in a study of graft-versus-host responses after intestinal transplantation. Antigens for these TCRs are unknown. The repertoire was sequenced with immunoSEQ multiplex PCR; TCRdb's copy has only in-frame clones and lacks some. The sample lists about 100,000 clones, roughly 91% occurring once. Material: unstimulated CD4+ T cells sorted from spleen or lymph node cells, obtained before transplant. All receptors derive from a human donor who was the organ donor for an intestinal transplant. CDR3s include the opening cysteine and the closing phenylalanine or tryptophan. A D gene is named only where the DNA matches it firmly. Size is omitted from some rows. Given values are once, few, many or a class for expanded clones.

V gene	J gene	D gene	clone size	CDR3 DNA	CDR3 protein
TRBV19	TRBJ1-2	.	.	TGTGCCAGTAGTATAGCGGACTATGACTACACCTTC	CASSIADYDYTF
TRBV9	TRBJ2-1	.	.	TGTGCCAGCAGCGCCTCAGGGCCAGCGAATGAGCAGTTCTTC	CASSASGPANEQFF
TRBV15	TRBJ2-2	.	.	TGTGCCACCAGCAGAGATCTGTCCGGGGAGCTGTTTTTT	CATSRDLSGELFF
TRBV4-3	TRBJ1-2	.	.	TGCGCCAGCAGCCCACCCGGGAGTTCGTTCTATGGCTACACCTTC	CASSPPGSSFYGYTF
TRBV7-9	TRBJ2-7	.	.	TGTGCCAGCAGCCCGGGGGGCTTAAGCTCCTACGAGCAGTACTTC	CASSPGGLSSYEQYF
TRBV27	TRBJ1-3	TRBD1	.	TGTGCCAGCAGTGCGTCCAGGGGGCCGGGAAACACCATATATTTT	CASSASRGPGNTIYF
TRBV27	TRBJ2-3	TRBD1	once	TGTGCCAGCAGTTTATCGTACAGGGGGTGGGCAGATACGCAGTATTTT	CASSLSYRGWADTQYF
TRBV5-5	TRBJ1-2	.	.	TGTGCCAGCAGCTCCAAGACAGCGATCGGCTACACCTTC	CASSSKTAIGYTF
TRBV5-5	TRBJ2-1	TRBD2	.	TGTGCCAGCAGCTTGGCGGCGGGGGGGCGGTACAATGAGCAGTTCTTC	CASSLAAGGRYNEQFF
TRBV30	TRBJ2-5	TRBD1	.	TGTGCCTGGAGTGCGTTACAGGGGGCCGGGACCCAGTACTTC	CAWSALQGAGTQYF
TRBV4-1	TRBJ2-7	.	.	TGCGCCAGCAGCCAAGATTGGAGCCCGAGCTCCTACGAGCAGTACTTC	CASSQDWSPSSYEQYF
TRBV18	TRBJ1-6	.	.	TGTGCCAGCTCACGAACAGGGAACAATTCACCCCTCCACTTT	CASSRTGNNSPLHF
TRBV5-6	TRBJ2-7	.	once	TGTGCCAGCGGCCGCCTCACACAGATCTACGAGCAGTACTTC	CASGRLTQIYEQYF
TRBV7-9	TRBJ1-2	TRBD1	.	TGTGCCAGCAGCTTAGGAGTAAGGGGGCGTAGAGGTGGCTACACCTTC	CASSLGVRGRRGGYTF
TRBV7-2	TRBJ2-3	.	.	TGTGCCAGCAGCTTAGTATCTGGCCCGATGGCAGATACGCAGTATTTT	CASSLVSGPMADTQYF
TRBV2	TRBJ1-2	.	.	TGTGCCTCAACAGAGGGGGGGTACGGCTACACCTTC	CASTEGGYGYTF
TRBV6-5	TRBJ1-5	TRBD1	.	TGTGCCAGCAGGGGACAGGGCAATCAGCCCCAGCATTTT	CASRGQGNQPQHF
TRBV4-2	TRBJ2-2	TRBD2	.	TGTGCCAGCAGCCCTTCGGCAGCGGGGGGGGACACCGGGGAGCTGTTTTTT	CASSPSAAGGDTGELFF
TRBV2	TRBJ1-2	.	.	TGTGCCAGCAATGCTAGACAGATCAACTATGGCTACACCTTC	CASNARQINYGYTF
TRBV18	TRBJ1-2	TRBD1	.	TGTGCCAGCTCACCACGACCGGGACAGGGGGACGGCTACACCTTC	CASSPRPGQGDGYTF
TRBV6-6	TRBJ2-7	TRBD1	.	TGTGCCAGCATAGACAGGGGCCTTAGCTCCTACGAGCAGTACTTC	CASIDRGLSSYEQYF
TRBV6-5	TRBJ1-1	.	.	TGTGCCAGCAGTTATCGTGGAAGTGAGGGAGCTTTCTTT	CASSYRGSEGAFF
TRBV5-4	TRBJ1-2	.	.	TGTGCCAGCAGCTTGGAACAGCTCTATGGCTACACCTTC	CASSLEQLYGYTF
TRBV5-5	TRBJ2-2	TRBD2	.	TGTGCCAGCAGCCGACCGGGACTAGCGGGCTCGAACACCGGGGAGCTGTTTTTT	CASSRPGLAGSNTGELFF
TRBV7-6	TRBJ2-1	TRBD2	.	TGTGCCAGCAGCTTGGGGGGGACCGGGACTATAGGTAGGAATGAGCAGTTCTTC	CASSLGGTGTIGRNEQFF
TRBV18	TRBJ1-1	.	.	TGTGCCAGCTCACCATCCGACACTGAAGCTTTCTTT	CASSPSDTEAFF